Detailed here is one TCR beta chain. What it binds is unknown. Germline assignment: CDR1 SGHNT and CDR2 YYREEE (reference sequence). The CDR3 covers 15 residues. J lost 1 base, V lost 2 bases, and 4 bases had no gene match. The data were obtained in a study of Ad26.COV2.S vaccination and SARS-CoV-2 variants. General study points: Similar non-spike TCR breadth was observed in recipients of vaccine and of placebo. In vaccinated individuals, spike-specific CD8+ and CD4+ T cell responses reportedly displayed substantial breadth. An underestimation of total T cell responses may have resulted from the TCR breadth and depth analyses.

Using immunoSEQ multiplex PCR, the repertoire was profiled, and TCRdb retains in-frame clones only, with some absent. The sample consists of around 100,000 clones, 80% of them appearing once. The chain couples TRBV5-4 to TRBJ1-2, with 8 bases matching TRBD1. The sequenced sample was peripheral blood, obtained after recovery from COVID-19. The sequence was obtained from a human donor who had recovered from COVID-19. The CDR3 coding sequence is TGTGCCAGCAGCTTAAGGACAGGGTTTAACTATGGCTACACCTTC. As protein: CASSLRTGFNYGYTF.